The 11 T cell receptor beta chains reported below all come from one sample, sequenced in a study of T cell responses to AZD1222 COVID-19 vaccine. The assay was immunoSEQ multiplex PCR, and TCRdb's table has in-frame clones only and misses some. The data contain around 130,000 clones, around 83% of them singletons. The sequencing here drew on peripheral blood, taken on day 0 of AZD1222 vaccination. These receptors originate from an adult in good health.

This chain uses TRBV18 with TRBJ2-5; 7 positions agree with TRBD1. CDR1 and CDR2 (germline): KGHSH, LQKENI. V lost 5 bases to trimming and J lost 3 bases; unmatched junction nucleotides: 9. The CDR3 is 15 residues long. Here the CDR3 DNA reads TGTGCCAGCTCAATAACGTCAGGGGGAGAAGAGACCCAGTACTTC. Residues: CASSITSGGEETQYF.

This chain uses TRBV27 with TRBJ1-1; D gene uncertain. Germline V gene lookup returns CDR1 MNHEY and CDR2 SMNVEV (reference sequence). This CDR3 spans 13 amino acids. Trimming took 8 bases from V and 1 from J, leaving 11 bases between them. The CDR3 spells CASSKRENTEAFF. The CDR3 nucleotides are TGTGCCAGCTCTAAAAGGGAGAACACTGAAGCTTTCTTT.

The chain links TRBV7-9 to TRBJ2-3; D may correspond to TRBD1 or TRBD2 (5 bases each). Germline assignment: CDR1 SEHNR and CDR2 FQNEAQ (reference sequence). Trimming shortened V by 4 bases and J by 6 bases, and 20 bases separated the two germline ends. There are 16 residues in the CDR3. The CDR3 here is CASSYPPGRKRDTQYF. The CDR3, as DNA: TGTGCCAGCAGCTACCCCCCGGGACGGAAAAGGGATACGCAGTATTTT.

This chain connects TRBV7-2 to TRBJ1-1; D is ambiguous. The CDR3 spans 14 residues. Germline V gene lookup returns CDR1 SGHTA and CDR2 FQGNSA. Trimming removed 4 bases at V and 3 bases at J, with 12 bases between. The CDR3 loop is CASSSPGRYTEAFF. The DNA for the CDR3 is TGTGCCAGCAGCTCCCCAGGACGGTACACTGAAGCTTTCTTT.

This clone was seen just once. This chain joins TRBV5-1 and TRBJ1-2; TRBD1 might be the D (5 bases). CDR1 SGHRS and CDR2 YFSETQ come from the germline V gene. Trimming removed 3 bases from V and 14 bases from J, with 26 bases in between. CDR3 length: 15 amino acids. In nucleotides, the CDR3 is TGCGCCAGCAGCTGGGGACGGCCTGGTGGGATGAAGTTTACCTTC. Translation gives CASSWGRPGGMKFTF.

The chain joins TRBV24-1 to TRBJ2-5; 10 bases map to TRBD2. J lost 3 bases, V lost 3 bases, and 3 bases had no gene match. The CDR3 has 15 residues. The germline gives CDR1 KGHDR, CDR2 SFDVKD. The CDR3 reads CATSDPGLAKETQYF. The CDR3 region has the DNA TGTGCCACCAGTGATCCGGGACTAGCGAAAGAGACCCAGTACTTC.

CDR3 in amino acids: CASSQDWLAGNTGELFF. The CDR3 region has the DNA TGCGCCAGCAGCCAAGATTGGCTAGCGGGGAACACCGGGGAGCTGTTTTTT. This chain links TRBV4-1 with TRBJ2-2, with 8 positions matching TRBD2. Germline-derived CDR1 and CDR2 are MGHRA and YSYEKL. V dropped 0 bases and J dropped 1; count of bases not matched to a gene: 4. The CDR3 runs 17 residues.

The chain has TRBV28 and TRBJ2-7; D call uncertain. Looked up from germline, CDR1 is MDHEN and CDR2 is SYDVKM. This CDR3 contains 14 residues. The V end was cut by 1 base, the J end by 3 bases, with 10 bases between. CDR3 DNA sequence: TGTGCCAGCAGTTTATCCCCCGGGCGCTACGAGCAGTACTTC. Translation: CASSLSPGRYEQYF.

The chain links TRBV27 to TRBJ2-7; 7 bases match TRBD1. CDR1 is MNHEY, CDR2 SMNVEV, per germline (reference sequence). Germline trimming cut 6 bases from V and 0 bases from J; bases unmatched to any gene: 5. This CDR3 contains 14 residues. CDR3 sequence: CASSRGISSYEQYF. The CDR3 DNA reads as TGTGCCAGCAGCAGGGGGATAAGCTCCTACGAGCAGTACTTC.

Many counts were recorded for this clone. The rearrangement links TRBV2 to TRBJ1-2; 8 positions agree with TRBD1. Germline CDR1 and CDR2: SNHLY and FYNNEI. The trim removed 0 bases at V and 5 bases at J, leaving 5 bases unmatched. This CDR3 comprises 15 residues. The CDR3 DNA sequence: TGTGCCAGCAGTGAAGCGACAGGGGCTTGGTATGGCTACACCTTC. Translating it yields CASSEATGAWYGYTF.

The genes are TRBV11-2 and TRBJ1-4, with 7 bases lining up with TRBD1. The CDR3 has 15 amino acids. J lost 4 bases, V lost 5 bases, and 7 bases had no gene match. Germline V gives CDR1 SGHAT, CDR2 FQNNGV. In nucleotides, the CDR3 is TGTGCCAGCAGCGCGGGGGGACAGTATAATGAAAAACTGTTTTTT. It is translated as CASSAGGQYNEKLFF.